A selection of T cell receptor beta chains follows, all from one sample in a study of cytomegalovirus exposure and HLA in healthy donors. Only in-frame clones appear in the TCRdb table, and some are missing; sequencing was by immunoSEQ multiplex PCR. This sample's clone table lists under 95,000 clones. What was sequenced was PBMCs. The origin of the receptors is a man aged 18 to 29 in good health and CMV-seropositive. CDR3s include the opening cysteine and the closing phenylalanine or tryptophan. The D gene is left open where the match is weak.

D: NA
J: TRBJ2-7
V: TRBV4-2
CDR3: CASSPQRSTVSYEQYF
DNA: TGTGCCAGCAGCCCGCAAAGAAGTACAGTTTCCTACGAGCAGTACTTC

D: NA
J: TRBJ1-2
V: TRBV18
CDR3: CASSPSGQGNYGYTF
DNA: TGTGCCAGCTCACCAAGCGGGCAGGGCAACTATGGCTACACCTTC

D: NA
J: TRBJ2-2
V: TRBV7-8
CDR3: CASSLGLDGSVNTGELFF
DNA: TGTGCCAGCAGCCTGGGGCTAGATGGATCAGTGAACACCGGGGAGCTGTTTTTT

D: NA
J: TRBJ1-5
V: TRBV5-1
CDR3: CASSLEPPPNQPQHF
DNA: TGCGCCAGCAGCTTGGAGCCTCCCCCCAATCAGCCCCAGCATTTT

D: NA
J: TRBJ1-3
V: TRBV11-2
CDR3: CASSISVYSLPLPGTIYF
DNA: TGTGCCAGCAGTATTAGTGTGTACAGTCTACCGCTCCCCGGCACCATATATTTT

D: NA
J: TRBJ2-7
V: TRBV27
CDR3: CASSLQNPYEQYF
DNA: TGTGCCAGCAGTCTCCAGAACCCCTACGAGCAGTACTTC

D: NA
J: TRBJ1-5
V: TRBV30
CDR3: CAWRAGSNQPQHF
DNA: TGTGCCTGGAGGGCGGGCAGCAATCAGCCCCAGCATTTT

D: TRBD1
J: TRBJ1-4
V: TRBV28
CDR3: CASSPPRGMGEKLFF
DNA: TGTGCCAGCAGCCCACCCAGGGGGATGGGGGAAAAACTGTTTTTT

D: NA
J: TRBJ2-7
V: TRBV28
CDR3: CASSDGTPSREQYF
DNA: TGTGCCAGCAGTGACGGGACTCCTTCGAGGGAGCAGTACTTC

D: NA
J: TRBJ2-1
V: TRBV5-1
CDR3: CASSFGDQEQFF
DNA: TGCGCCAGCAGCTTCGGGGATCAGGAGCAGTTCTTC

D: NA
J: TRBJ2-5
V: TRBV7-7
CDR3: CASSSTDNTQETQYF
DNA: TGTGCCAGCAGCTCCACAGACAACACCCAAGAGACCCAGTACTTC

D: NA
J: TRBJ1-1
V: TRBV6-5
CDR3: CASSSKAGLMNTEAFF
DNA: TGTGCCAGCAGTTCAAAGGCGGGACTGATGAACACTGAAGCTTTCTTT

D: TRBD1
J: TRBJ1-1
V: TRBV11-2
CDR3: CASSQLRDRGGKAFF
DNA: TGTGCCAGCAGCCAGCTCCGGGACAGGGGAGGGAAAGCTTTCTTT

D: NA
J: TRBJ2-1
V: TRBV12-5
CDR3: CASGQEGNEQFF
DNA: TGTGCTAGTGGACAGGAAGGCAATGAGCAGTTCTTC

D: TRBD2
J: TRBJ2-2
V: TRBV9
CDR3: CASSVVGGGITGELFF
DNA: TGTGCCAGCAGCGTGGTCGGCGGGGGGATCACCGGGGAGCTGTTTTTT

D: TRBD1
J: TRBJ2-3
V: TRBV7-8
CDR3: CASSLQGASDTQYF
DNA: TGTGCCAGCAGCCTACAGGGGGCATCGGATACGCAGTATTTT